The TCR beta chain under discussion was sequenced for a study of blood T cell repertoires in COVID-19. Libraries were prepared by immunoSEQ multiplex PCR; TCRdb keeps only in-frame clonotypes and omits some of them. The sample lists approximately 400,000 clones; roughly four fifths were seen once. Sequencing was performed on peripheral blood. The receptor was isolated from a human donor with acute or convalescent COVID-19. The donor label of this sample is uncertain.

The CDR3 loop is CATSKHRGVDYGYTF. CDR3 DNA: TGTGCCACCAGCAAACACAGGGGAGTGGACTATGGCTACACCTTC. The chain links TRBV15 to TRBJ1-2, with 7 bases aligning to TRBD1. The CDR3 contains 15 residues. The V segment lost 4 bases and the J segment 3 bases; nucleotides outside the gene matches: 8. CDR1 and CDR2 from the germline V gene are LNHNV and YYDKDF (reference sequence).